This TCR beta chain was sequenced in a study of tumor-infiltrating lymphocytes in primary liver carcinoma. The study's findings and limits: CD4+ and CD8+ repertoires could not be compared in these unsorted bulk samples. A significantly higher top-250-clone fraction was found in tumors than in blood (p = 0.039).

About this clonotype itself: The target antigen is unknown. At one boundary the junction diverges from the germline segment, which might be a read error.

Researchers generated TCR beta cDNA from roughly 500 ng of total RNA, relying on a constant-region primer. Sequencing libraries for TCR beta derived from three nested multiplex PCR rounds that used slightly modified ARM-PCR. The first two PCR rounds used TRBV1-TRBV30 forward primers with a C-beta reverse primer, roughly 11 cycles each. TCRdb reprocessed the multiplex PCR reads via MiXCR and lists one record per CDR3 protein. The sample records 300,000 to 350,000 distinct CDR3 sequences, 58% being singletons. Germline DNA was also extracted, and blood RNA derived from unsorted whole blood. The V gene's germline CDR1 is SGHDN and CDR2 FVKESK. The CDR3 has 15 residues.

The rearrangement links TRBV14 to TRBJ2-1, with 11 bases matching TRBD2. Sequencing was performed on peripheral blood. This TCR was sampled from a woman aged 30 to 39 with primary liver carcinoma and hepatitis B virus infection. The CDR3 reads CASSQGSGRARERFF. The CDR3 region has the DNA TGTGCCAGCAGCCAAGGTAGCGGGAGGGCGCGTGAGCGGTTCTTC.